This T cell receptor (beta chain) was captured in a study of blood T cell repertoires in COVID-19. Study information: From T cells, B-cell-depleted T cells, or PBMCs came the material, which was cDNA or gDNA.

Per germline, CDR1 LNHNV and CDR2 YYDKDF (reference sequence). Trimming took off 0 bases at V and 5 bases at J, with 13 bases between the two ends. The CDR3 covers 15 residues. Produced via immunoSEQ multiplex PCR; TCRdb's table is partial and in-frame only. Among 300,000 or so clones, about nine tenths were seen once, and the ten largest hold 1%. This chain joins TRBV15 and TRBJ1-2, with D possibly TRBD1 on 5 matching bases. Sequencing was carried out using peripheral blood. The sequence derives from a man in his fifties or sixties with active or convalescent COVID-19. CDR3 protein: CATSRDPDRLYGYTF. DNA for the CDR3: TGTGCCACCAGCAGAGATCCAGACAGATTATATGGCTACACCTTC.